This T cell receptor (beta chain) was identified during a study of post-analysis software for immune sequencing data. Study results and caveats: People with multiple sclerosis had a significantly lower normalized Chao1 diversity than controls did. There were roughly five TRBV segments more frequent in patients than controls, and TRBV5-6, TRBV5-1 and TRBV20-1 were among them.

This clonotype was seen a few times. Its target is unknown. The TCR beta cDNA libraries contained unique molecular identifiers. Out of 1 to 10 million T cells, some 500,000 cDNA molecules were generated. TCRdb ran MiXCR on the PCR reads and lists one entry per CDR3 protein. The table has approximately 730,000 distinct CDR3 sequences, more than 45% seen once. The CDR3 has 15 residues. Trimming removed 1 base from V and 2 bases from J; junction bases left unmatched: 5. Germline assignment: CDR1 LGHNA and CDR2 YNFKEQ. Input material: blood. This sequence originates from a girl aged 10-17 years with multiple sclerosis. The chain couples TRBV4-2 to TRBJ2-7; 7 nucleotides match TRBD1. The CDR3 nucleotides read TGTGCCAGCAGCCAAGTTAAGGGACAGACCTACGAGCAGTACTTC. This translates into CASSQVKGQTYEQYF.